This entry concerns a single T cell receptor (beta chain). Trimming took off 1 base at V and 4 bases at J, with 13 bases between the two ends. The CDR3 sequence is 15 residues long. CDR1 and CDR2 (germline): MNHNS, SASEGT. The sample comes from a study of blood T cell repertoires in COVID-19. Study-wide background: Italy, Spain and the United States were the sources of the convalescent and acute COVID-19 samples. PBMCs, B-cell-depleted T cells, or T cells were the source of the cDNA or gDNA that made up the material.

In the original processing: Estimation of nucleated cell counts was performed using reference gene primer amplification. TCRdb's copy holds only in-frame clones and misses some; the assay was immunoSEQ multiplex PCR. That table furnishes V, J and clone size, whereas the DNA furnished D and trimming. Here the sample spans just over 60,000 clones, 70% to 85% being singletons. The genes are TRBV6-1 and TRBJ1-2; possibly TRBD1 for D (6 bases). The source is a woman aged 80 or over with active or convalescent COVID-19. The source material was peripheral blood. CDR3 sequence (DNA): TGTGCCAGCAGTGAAGTAGGGGGATCCCCCTATGGCTACACCTTC. Translation: CASSEVGGSPYGYTF.